These T cell receptor beta chains were read from a single sample in a study of shared clonotypes between healthy human individuals. Repertoires were generated with immunoSEQ multiplex PCR, while TCRdb's copy carries only in-frame clones and drops some. Here the sample spans a few million clones, just over 90% being singletons. Sequenced material: naive CD4+ T cells from PBMCs. Receptor source: a man younger than 30 in good health. Some clones in this sample may be carry-over from other donors' samples. Each CDR3 is given with its conserved first and last residue. Each record gives: clone size, D gene, J gene, V gene, CDR3 protein, CDR3 DNA. The D gene is left open where the match is weak. Size tells how often a clone was seen (once, few, many) or the class of an expanded clone, and some rows leave it out.

.	TRBD1	TRBJ1-4	TRBV29-1	CSVSYRGPNEKLFF	TGCAGCGTGTCTTACAGGGGGCCTAATGAAAAACTGTTTTTT
.	TRBD2	TRBJ2-5	TRBV6-1	CASSHSGSGETQYF	TGTGCCAGCAGTCATAGCGGGAGCGGGGAGACCCAGTACTTC
.	.	TRBJ2-5	TRBV11-3	CASSPTAQETQYF	TGTGCCAGCAGCCCGACAGCCCAAGAGACCCAGTACTTC
.	.	TRBJ2-7	TRBV7-2	CASSDPGGRQYF	TGTGCCAGCAGCGATCCCGGGGGCAGGCAGTACTTC
.	.	TRBJ1-1	TRBV29-1	CSVTEVGTEAFF	TGCAGCGTTACGGAGGTCGGGACTGAAGCTTTCTTT
.	.	TRBJ2-7	TRBV30	CAWSVDGESEEQYF	TGTGCCTGGAGTGTGGACGGTGAAAGTGAAGAGCAGTACTTC
.	.	TRBJ1-4	TRBV5-1	CASSPTSTNEKLFF	TGCGCCAGCAGCCCCACCTCAACTAATGAAAAACTGTTTTTT
.	TRBD2	TRBJ2-5	TRBV9	CASGSGTSAQETQYF	TGTGCCAGCGGCTCCGGGACTAGCGCGCAAGAGACCCAGTACTTC
.	.	TRBJ2-5	TRBV18	CASSPGLARPEETQYF	TGTGCCAGCTCACCTGGTCTAGCGAGACCTGAAGAGACCCAGTACTTC
.	.	TRBJ2-1	TRBV18	CASSPPSWGEQFF	TGTGCCAGCTCACCGCCGTCATGGGGAGAGCAGTTCTTC
.	TRBD2	TRBJ2-5	TRBV6-1	CASSAGTSGPRETQYF	TGTGCCAGCAGTGCCGGGACTAGCGGCCCCCGGGAGACCCAGTACTTC
.	.	TRBJ1-3	TRBV5-1	CASSLDGWQGSNTIYF	TGCGCCAGCAGCTTGGACGGGTGGCAGGGGTCAAACACCATATATTTT
.	.	TRBJ2-5	TRBV30	CAWGGKTRETQYF	TGTGCCTGGGGGGGAAAAACAAGGGAGACCCAGTACTTC
.	.	TRBJ2-7	TRBV28	CASSLYRAQYF	TGTGCCAGCAGTTTATACAGGGCGCAGTACTTC
.	TRBD1	TRBJ1-2	TRBV4-2	CASSPVQNQGGYGYTF	TGTGCCAGCAGCCCCGTGCAAAATCAGGGGGGCTATGGCTACACCTTC
.	.	TRBJ2-7	TRBV4-1	CASSYPGGRNSYEQYF	TGCGCCAGCAGCTATCCAGGAGGCAGGAACTCCTACGAGCAGTACTTC
few	.	TRBJ1-2	TRBV19	CASSILRGNGYTF	TGTGCCAGTAGTATTCTTAGGGGCAATGGCTACACCTTC
.	.	TRBJ2-3	TRBV7-7	CASSLLGGITDTQYF	TGTGCCAGCAGCTTATTAGGTGGGATCACAGATACGCAGTATTTT
.	.	TRBJ1-6	TRBV5-1	CASSLGVLVSASPLHF	TGCGCCAGCAGCCTCGGGGTGCTGGTAAGCGCGTCACCCCTCCACTTT
.	.	TRBJ1-2	TRBV6-5	CASSPNGEGSYGYTF	TGTGCCAGCAGTCCCAACGGTGAGGGAAGCTATGGCTACACCTTC
.	TRBD1	TRBJ2-7	TRBV25-1	CASSVLDRSPYEQYF	TGTGCCAGCAGTGTCTTGGACAGGAGCCCCTACGAGCAGTACTTC
.	TRBD2	TRBJ2-3	TRBV18	CASSLRQGGTDTQYF	TGTGCCAGCTCATTACGGCAGGGAGGGACAGATACGCAGTATTTT
.	.	TRBJ1-1	TRBV6-1	CASKTANWNTEAFF	TGTGCCAGCAAAACAGCCAACTGGAACACTGAAGCTTTCTTT
once	TRBD1	TRBJ1-5	TRBV5-1	CASSPSGTGGNQPQHF	TGCGCCAGCAGCCCCTCCGGGACAGGGGGCAATCAGCCCCAGCATTTT
.	.	TRBJ1-2	TRBV5-5	CASSLGAGASSNYGYTF	TGTGCCAGCAGCTTGGGGGCAGGGGCCTCGTCTAACTATGGCTACACCTTC
.	.	TRBJ2-5	TRBV5-1	CASSLAGRQETQYF	TGCGCCAGCAGCTTGGCGGGTAGACAAGAGACCCAGTACTTC
.	.	TRBJ1-1	TRBV7-9	CASSLFGREGQRNTEAFF	TGTGCCAGCAGCTTATTTGGCAGGGAGGGACAACGGAACACTGAAGCTTTCTTT
.	.	TRBJ2-5	TRBV7-2	CASSLYGSLQETQYF	TGTGCCAGCAGCCTATACGGCAGCCTCCAAGAGACCCAGTACTTC